What follows is one T cell receptor (beta chain) and its context. This specimen belongs to a study of shared clonotypes between healthy human individuals. V was clipped by 2 bases and J by 3 bases, with 13 bases between them. The CDR3 runs to 15 residues. CDR1 LNHNV and CDR2 YYDKDF come from the germline V gene (reference sequence). The data were produced by immunoSEQ multiplex PCR, yet TCRdb's version contains in-frame clones alone and is incomplete. The repertoire holds 1,500,000 or so clones, with less than 99% as singletons. The clonotype was recovered from a man aged 25-40 years in good health. What was sequenced was naive CD4+ T cells sorted from blood. The sample's subset: CD45RA+ positively selected. The chain couples TRBV15 to TRBJ1-2, with a tentative D call TRBD1 (5 bases). The CDR3 nucleotides are TGTGCCACCAGCAGAACCCGGACACCGGACTATGGCTACACCTTC. Translating it yields CATSRTRTPDYGYTF.